This T cell receptor beta chain appears in the sequencing data of a study of B cell selection in AIRE deficiency. Study-wide findings and caveats: Patient Tconv and Treg cells showed healthy-like TCRBV usage, CDR3 length, diversity. Shared Treg sequences had shorter CDR3s, biased toward rearrangements with few non-templated insertions. About 30% of healthy-shared Treg TCRbeta sequences appeared in patient Tconv cells. TCRbeta-only data showed 30% to 45% of shared healthy Treg sequences in healthy Tconv.

Sequencing was performed with immunoSEQ multiplex PCR; in TCRdb, only in-frame clones are kept and a portion is missing. This table holds approximately 18,000 clones, approximately 94% found once. The regulatory T cell sort gate was CD4+CD25hiCD127low/negative. The CDR3 length is 15 residues. The V end was cut by 0 bases, the J end by 2 bases, with 11 bases between. The germline V gene encodes CDR1 SGHTA and CDR2 FQGNSA. Regarding this clone: Its antigen is currently unknown.

The sequenced sample was CD4+CD25+ Tregs sorted from PBMCs. This sequence originates from a human donor in good health. V usage is TRBV7-2 and J usage is TRBJ2-7; no reliable D call. CDR3 loop: CASSLAGRLTYEQYF. DNA of the CDR3: TGTGCCAGCAGCTTAGCAGGCAGGCTAACCTACGAGCAGTACTTC.